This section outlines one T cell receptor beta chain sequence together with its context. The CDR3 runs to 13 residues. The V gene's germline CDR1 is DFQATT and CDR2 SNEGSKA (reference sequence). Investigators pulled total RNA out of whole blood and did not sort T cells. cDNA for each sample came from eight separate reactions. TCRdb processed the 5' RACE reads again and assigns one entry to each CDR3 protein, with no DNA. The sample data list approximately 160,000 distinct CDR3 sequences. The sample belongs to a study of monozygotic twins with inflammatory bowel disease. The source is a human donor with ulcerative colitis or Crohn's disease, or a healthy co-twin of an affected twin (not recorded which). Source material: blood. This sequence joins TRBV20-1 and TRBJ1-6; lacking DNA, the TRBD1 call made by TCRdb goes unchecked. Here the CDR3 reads CSAKGTYNSPLHF.